This TCR beta chain was identified in a study of blood T cell repertoires in COVID-19. Background on the study: COVID-19 samples collected from the United States, Italy and Spain covered acute and convalescent phases. Sample material is recorded as cDNA or gDNA derived from T cells, B-cell-depleted T cells, or PBMCs.

CDR1 and CDR2 (germline): SNHLY, FYNNEI. The CDR3 has 15 amino acids. Trimming removed 7 bases at V and 1 base at J, with 13 bases between. In the study's own analysis: For nucleated cells, counts were estimated from reference gene primer amplification. The protocol was immunoSEQ multiplex PCR, while the TCRdb copy is restricted to in-frame clones and leaves out a portion. V and J calls and clone size are those listed in that table; D and trimming were worked out from the DNA. The data contain 140,000 to 150,000 clones, over 70% of them singletons. V gene TRBV2 combines with J gene TRBJ2-2, with a weak D call TRBD1 (6 bases). The receptor's source is an older man who had recovered from COVID-19. The specimen sequenced was peripheral blood. As DNA, the CDR3 is TGTGCCAGCAACCCAGGGGATATGAACACCGGGGAGCTGTTTTTT. This encodes CASNPGDMNTGELFF.